What follows are 12 T cell receptor beta chains derived from one specimen sequenced in a study of T cell responses to AZD1222 COVID-19 vaccine (dated by TCRdb to about 2021). Libraries were made using the immunoSEQ multiplex PCR assay. TCRdb carries this immuneACCESS record with in-frame sequences only. Its versions omit some clonotypes, under half of them owing to an unresolved V gene in the studies checked, with the rest unexplained. The sample table records fewer than 150,000 clones; around 88% of these occur just once. The ten largest clones add up to roughly 3.8% of the sample. In light of the paper, this sample's time point label describes: baseline before first vaccination. Sequencing used peripheral blood, obtained on day 0 of AZD1222 vaccination. These receptors originate from an adult in good health.

This chain joins TRBV7-3 and TRBJ2-3; perhaps D is TRBD1 or TRBD2 (6 bases each). The CDR3 spans 19 residues. Trimming shortened V by 2 bases and J by 6 bases, and 27 bases separated the two germline ends. Germline V lookup: CDR1 SGHTA, CDR2 FQGTGA. CDR3 residues: CASSLGFAKGGVSSDTQYF. CDR3 DNA: TGTGCCAGCAGCTTAGGTTTTGCGAAGGGGGGCGTAAGTTCGGATACGCAGTATTTT. Combining the CDR3 with reference TRBV7-3 and TRBJ2-3 gives the whole variable domain GAGVSQTPSNKVTEKGKYVELRCDPISGHTALYWYRQSLGQGPEFLIYFQGTGAADDSGLPNDRFFAVRPEGSVSTLKIQRTERGDSAVYLCASSLGFAKGGVSSDTQYFGPGTRLTVL.

The chain is built from TRBV28 and TRBJ2-7; tentatively, D is TRBD2 (6 bases). Trimming took off 3 bases at V and 6 bases at J, with 21 bases between the two ends. This CDR3 is 16 amino acids long. Germline lookup yields CDR1 MDHEN and CDR2 SYDVKM. The CDR3 here is CASSLTGGAPRGEQYF. DNA of the CDR3: TGTGCCAGCAGTTTGACGGGCGGGGCCCCTAGAGGCGAGCAGTACTTC.

Worth noting for this clone: A much larger clone lies one base from this, so it may be a read error. Other DNA sequences in this specimen translate into the identical CDR3. The genes are TRBV5-1 and TRBJ2-1; 10 bases agree with TRBD2. The trim removed 4 bases at V and 3 bases at J, leaving 4 bases unmatched. Germline V lookup: CDR1 SGHRS, CDR2 YFSETQ. This CDR3 region has 15 residues. CDR3 region: CASSPGLADYNEQFF. Here the CDR3 DNA reads TGCGCCAGCAGCCCAGGACTAGCGGACTACAATGAGCAGTTCTTC.

The rearrangement joins TRBV19 to TRBJ1-4; no reliable D call. Germline CDR1 reads LNHDA; CDR2 reads SQIVND (reference sequence). The ends were cut back, 3 bases at V and 8 bases at J, with 13 bases in the middle. The CDR3 runs to 14 residues. The CDR3 is CASSIGSTVEKLFF. The CDR3 DNA follows: TGTGCCAGTAGTATTGGGAGTACGGTGGAAAAACTGTTTTTT.

The J gene is TRBJ1-5, the V gene TRBV30, with D possibly matching TRBD1 (6 bases). CDR1 is GTSNPN, CDR2 SVGIG, per germline (reference sequence). This CDR3 is 12 amino acids long. The V gene lost 2 bases and the J gene lost 7 bases, with 9 bases spanning the gap. CDR3: CAWSPGVQPQHF. The DNA of the CDR3 is TGTGCCTGGAGTCCAGGGGTGCAGCCCCAGCATTTT.

The chain carries TRBV4-2 and TRBJ1-3; D unclear. This CDR3 is built from 15 residues. Germline CDR1 reads LGHNA; CDR2 reads YNFKEQ. Trimming left V 3 bases short and J 0 bases short, with 9 bases between. The CDR3 coding sequence is TGTGCCAGCAGCCAGGAGATCTCCTCTGGAAACACCATATATTTT. Its protein product is CASSQEISSGNTIYF.

The chain recombines TRBV6-1 with TRBJ2-1; maybe TRBD2 (5 bases). Germline-derived CDR1 and CDR2 are MNHNS and SASEGT. CDR3 length: 12 amino acids. The V end was cut by 2 bases, the J end by 6 bases, with 5 bases between. CDR3 DNA sequence: TGTGCCAGCAGTGAACGGGGCAATGAGCAGTTCTTC. Protein: CASSERGNEQFF.

The V call is TRBV4-1, the J call TRBJ2-7; 7 bases align to TRBD2. The CDR3 has 18 residues. Germline V gene lookup returns CDR1 MGHRA and CDR2 YSYEKL. V dropped 0 bases and J dropped 3; count of bases not matched to a gene: 14. In DNA form, the CDR3 reads TGCGCCAGCAGCCAAGATTTCCGGGAGTGGGAGGGATACTACGAGCAGTACTTC. The encoded protein is CASSQDFREWEGYYEQYF.

The J gene is TRBJ1-4, the V gene TRBV7-2; 8 positions agree with TRBD1. The CDR3 loop spans 14 amino acids. Germline V gives CDR1 SGHTA, CDR2 FQGNSA. The V gene end was trimmed by 7 bases and the J gene end by 8 bases; junction bases not matched to a gene: 9. DNA for the CDR3: TGTGCCAGCACCCCCGGACAGGGTGGGGAAAAACTGTTTTTT. Protein product: CASTPGQGGEKLFF.

This chain joins TRBV19 and TRBJ1-3, with 7 bases that match TRBD1. CDR3 length: 15 residues. V trimming: 9 bases; J trimming: 1 base; junction bases outside the gene matches: 9. CDR1 is LNHDA, CDR2 SQIVND, per germline (reference sequence). The CDR3: CASTDQGESGNTIYF. For the CDR3, the DNA is TGTGCCAGCACAGACCAGGGGGAGTCTGGAAACACCATATATTTT.

The chain has TRBV28 and TRBJ1-2; D is unresolved. Germline CDR1 is MDHEN and CDR2 is SYDVKM. Trimming cost V 2 bases and J 1 base, with 5 bases left between them. This CDR3 region has 13 residues. CDR3 loop: CASSLGINYGYTF. CDR3 DNA sequence: TGTGCCAGCAGTTTAGGCATTAACTATGGCTACACCTTC.

This sequence joins TRBV4-1 and TRBJ1-4; 9 bases map to TRBD1. Germline V gives CDR1 MGHRA, CDR2 YSYEKL. The junction had 4 bases not matched to a gene; V was cut back by 3 bases and J by 8 bases. CDR3 length: 14 amino acids. The CDR3 nucleotides read TGCGCCAGCAGCCAGGGACAGGGTGGAGAAAAACTGTTTTTT. This codes for CASSQGQGGEKLFF.